This TCR beta chain appears in the sequencing data of a study of T cells in Graves' hyperthyroidism and ophthalmopathy. Overall study results and limits: Ophthalmopathy was told apart from stable hyperthyroidism by a 13 V-J model.

This clonotype was observed at least ten times. No antigen is known for it. Uncontrolled infection, other autoimmune disease, pregnancy or lactation excluded patients. RNA transcripts yielded amplified TCR beta CDR3 regions. In the first-round RT-PCR of the TCR CDR3, the HTBI primer set was used. Using its own MiXCR run on the multiplex PCR reads, TCRdb lists one record per CDR3 protein. The sample has roughly 380,000 distinct CDR3 sequences, 15% to 20% seen once. This CDR3 comprises 14 residues. V was pared by 5 bases and J by 4 bases, with 5 bases of the junction left unmatched. In germline, CDR1 is MNHEY, CDR2 SVGAGI.

The rearrangement joins TRBV6-5 to TRBJ1-1, with 9 bases aligning to TRBD1. The specimen sequenced was blood. This TCR was recovered from a woman aged 40 to 49 with Graves' ophthalmopathy. CDR3 sequence reads: CASSPRTGVTEAFF. The CDR3 bases are TGTGCCAGCAGTCCAAGGACAGGGGTCACTGAAGCTTTCTTT.